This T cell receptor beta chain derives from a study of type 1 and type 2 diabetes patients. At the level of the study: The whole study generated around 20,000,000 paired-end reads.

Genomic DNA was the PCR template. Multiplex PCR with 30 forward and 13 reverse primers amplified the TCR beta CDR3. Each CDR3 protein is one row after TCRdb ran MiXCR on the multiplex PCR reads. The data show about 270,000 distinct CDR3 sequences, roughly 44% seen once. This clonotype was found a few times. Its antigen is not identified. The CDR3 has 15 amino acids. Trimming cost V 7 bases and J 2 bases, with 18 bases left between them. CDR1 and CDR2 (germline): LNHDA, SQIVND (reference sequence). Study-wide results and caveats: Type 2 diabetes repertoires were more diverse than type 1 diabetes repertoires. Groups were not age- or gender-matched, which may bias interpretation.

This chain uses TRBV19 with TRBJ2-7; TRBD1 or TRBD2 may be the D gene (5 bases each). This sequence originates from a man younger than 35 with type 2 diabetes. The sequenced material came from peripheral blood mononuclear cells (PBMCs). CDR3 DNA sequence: TGTGCCAGTAATGGAGGCGACAGCCCTGCCTACGAGCAGTACTTC. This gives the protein CASNGGDSPAYEQYF.